These T cell receptor beta chains were read from a single sample in a study of beta chain features in type 1 diabetes. Only in-frame clones appear in the TCRdb table, and some are missing; sequencing was by immunoSEQ multiplex PCR. Among about 180,000 clones listed, around an eighth were seen once. The specimen was central memory CD4+ T cells from blood. These receptors originate from a woman between 18 and 29 years old in good health. CDR3s include the opening cysteine and the closing phenylalanine or tryptophan. Fields, in order: V gene, clone size, J gene, D gene, CDR3 DNA, CDR3 protein. D genes are given only for firm matches. Part of the rows lack a size; the others show once, few, many or a class for expanded clones.

v_call: TRBV28
clone_size: few
j_call: TRBJ1-2
d_call: -
cdr3_nt: TGTGCCAGCAGTCTTGACAGGCCTTTCGGCTACACCTTC
cdr3_aa: CASSLDRPFGYTF

v_call: TRBV6-5
clone_size: -
j_call: TRBJ1-1
d_call: -
cdr3_nt: TGTGCCAGCAGTTTCAGGAACACTGAAGCTTTCTTT
cdr3_aa: CASSFRNTEAFF

v_call: TRBV28
clone_size: -
j_call: TRBJ2-1
d_call: TRBD1
cdr3_nt: TGTGCCAGCCGGAGAGGGGGACAGTCCTACAATGAGCAGTTCTTC
cdr3_aa: CASRRGGQSYNEQFF

v_call: TRBV11-3
clone_size: -
j_call: TRBJ2-5
d_call: TRBD1
cdr3_nt: TGTGCCAGCAGTAGACAGACAGGGGAGACCCAGTACTTC
cdr3_aa: CASSRQTGETQYF

v_call: TRBV25-1
clone_size: few
j_call: TRBJ1-5
d_call: -
cdr3_nt: TGTGCCAGCAGTTTCGGGTCTAGCAATCAGCCCCAGCATTTT
cdr3_aa: CASSFGSSNQPQHF

v_call: TRBV30
clone_size: few
j_call: TRBJ1-5
d_call: TRBD1
cdr3_nt: TGTGCCTGGAGTCCGGGACAGGGGATCGGGCCCCAGCATTTT
cdr3_aa: CAWSPGQGIGPQHF

v_call: TRBV18
clone_size: -
j_call: TRBJ2-5
d_call: TRBD1
cdr3_nt: TGTGCCAGCTCCCGGGACAGCGACCAAGAGACCCAGTACTTC
cdr3_aa: CASSRDSDQETQYF

v_call: TRBV5-1
clone_size: -
j_call: TRBJ2-1
d_call: TRBD2
cdr3_nt: TGCGCCAGCAACCCGAACGGCCGGCGGGAGTACAATGAGCAGTTCTTC
cdr3_aa: CASNPNGRREYNEQFF

v_call: TRBV9
clone_size: -
j_call: TRBJ2-3
d_call: TRBD1
cdr3_nt: TGTGCCAGCCCGGGACAGGAGGGTACGCAGTATTTT
cdr3_aa: CASPGQEGTQYF

v_call: TRBV28
clone_size: -
j_call: TRBJ1-5
d_call: TRBD1
cdr3_nt: TGTGCCAGCATCCTTACCGGACAGGGCCAGCCCCAGCATTTT
cdr3_aa: CASILTGQGQPQHF

v_call: TRBV7-7
clone_size: -
j_call: TRBJ2-1
d_call: TRBD2
cdr3_nt: TGTGCCAGTGCAGATGTAGCGGGACCCAATGAGCAGTTCTTC
cdr3_aa: CASADVAGPNEQFF